This T cell receptor beta chain was captured in a study of T-cell reconstitution after alpha-beta-depleted transplantation in children (dated by TCRdb to the mid-2010s). Turning to the overall study: T-cell immune reconstitution after TCRalphabeta/CD19-depleted allogeneic hematopoietic cell transplantation in children was quantitatively tracked in the study by means of TCR repertoire profiling.

Counted from cysteine to phenylalanine, this CDR3 has 14 amino acids. The DNA shown is the 42-base CDR3, in frame from base 1. The germline ends are 16 bases apart after V is trimmed by 3 bases and J by 8 bases. This clonotype was observed at least ten times. This receptor's antigen is unknown. No much larger clonotype is one base removed from it; base qualities were not supplied. The library was built by means of PCR. The instrument was an Illumina HiSeq 2500. To normalize quantification of the TCRbeta repertoire, the TCR libraries were built with molecular barcoding that relied on unique molecular identifiers. The raw public data were reprocessed by TCRdb itself: fastp quality trimming at Q25, MiXCR clonotype calling, in-frame beta chains only. Merged by CDR3 protein, the rows form single entries marked with the most common genes and DNA. Here the sample has about 170,000 distinct CDR3 sequences; 11% occur a single time. The top ten hold about 12% of the sample.

This sample's treatment or condition label indicates: allogeneic hematopoietic cell transplantation with graft depleted of TCRalphabeta T cells and CD19 B cells. TCRalphabeta/CD19-depleted allogeneic hematopoietic cell grafts were given to the transplant recipients, all of whom were children. Broad study findings and their caveats: In some patients, the high TCRbeta diversity seen at day 60 was put down to recipient T cells and intrathymic progenitors that had survived conditioning. Hyperexpanded clone frequencies declined over subsequent months; after one year, T-cell counts and TCRbeta diversity were mostly attributed to newly produced T cells. About two months after transplant, the apparently early recovery of alphabetaT-cell counts reportedly depended on just several hundred clones that had expanded rapidly and came from non-depleted graft cells.

This TCR was sampled from a boy aged 2 to 10 with acute myeloid leukemia, due to receive a stem cell transplant. The sequenced sample was PBMCs, obtained before TCRalphabeta/CD19-depleted stem cell transplant. Recombination connected TRBV12-3 or TRBV12-4 to TRBJ1-2, with the D gene too uncertain to name. The CDR3 protein is CASSLAGSRGGYTF. The DNA sequence reads TGTGCCAGCAGTTTGGCGGGCTCCCGCGGGGGCTACACCTTC.